This T cell receptor (beta chain) came from a study of T-cell reconstitution after alpha-beta-depleted transplantation in children. Unique molecular identifiers were built into the TCRbeta library. TCRdb re-derived calls from the PCR reads in MiXCR, one entry per CDR3 protein. There are 440,000 or so distinct CDR3 sequences in the sample; about 11% occur only once, and 4.5% to 6.5% lies in the top ten. Trimming took off 2 bases at V and 0 bases at J, with 8 bases between the two ends. This CDR3 region has 14 residues. Germline lookup yields CDR1 KGHSH and CDR2 LQKENI. The sample consisted of PBMCs from the stem cell graft donor, taken from the stem cell graft. The source of this sequence is a human donor who donated a stem cell graft to a child with acute myeloid leukemia. The chain employs TRBV18 and TRBJ2-7; TRBD2 might be the D (5 bases). CDR3 protein: CASSPAGSSYEQYV. The CDR3 nucleotides are TGTGCCAGCTCACCAGCGGGTAGCTCCTACGAGCAGTACGTC.